A single sample is the source of the 9 T cell receptor beta chains below, sequenced in a study of blood T cell repertoires in COVID-19. Measured with immunoSEQ multiplex PCR; TCRdb has only the in-frame clones, and not every one. Of about 440,000 clones in the sample, around 91% were seen once. The sequencing input was PBMCs or T cells enriched from blood (not recorded which). The receptor set was obtained from a man between 18 and 29 years old who had recovered from COVID-19.

The chain uses TRBV7-6 and TRBJ1-1; TRBD1 matches at 9 bases. Germline CDR1 reads SGHVS; CDR2 reads FNYEAQ. This CDR3 has 14 residues. The junction had 2 bases not matched to a gene; V was cut back by 3 bases and J by 3 bases. The CDR3 region has the DNA TGTGCCAGCAGCTTGGACAGGGGTGACACTGAAGCTTTCTTT. Encoded protein: CASSLDRGDTEAFF.

The chain uses TRBV4-1 and TRBJ2-2, with TRBD1 identical over 7 bases. The CDR3 is 15 residues long. The V and J ends lost 5 bases and 3 bases, in that order; junction bases with no gene match: 6. Germline V gene lookup returns CDR1 MGHRA and CDR2 YSYEKL. The CDR3 sequence: CASSSTGSDTGELFF. CDR3 in DNA: TGCGCCAGCAGCTCGACAGGGTCGGACACCGGGGAGCTGTTTTTT.

The CDR3 loop reads CSASPLVGAEAFF. In nucleotides, the CDR3 is TGCAGTGCTAGTCCCCTGGTTGGAGCTGAAGCTTTCTTT. The rearrangement uses TRBV20-1 and TRBJ1-1; no definite D call. The CDR3 consists of 13 residues. The germline CDR1 and CDR2 sequences are DFQATT and SNEGSKA (reference sequence). Deletions cut 3 bases from V and 6 bases from J, with 14 bases between.

This clone was counted once. The CDR3 DNA follows: TGTGCCAGCAGCCTGGGAGACGAGCAGTACTTC. Translation gives CASSLGDEQYF. The chain links TRBV6-5 to TRBJ2-7; maybe TRBD2 (5 bases). The CDR3 length is 11 residues. The germline V gene has CDR1 MNHEY and CDR2 SVGAGI. V was pared by 6 bases and J by 5 bases, with 8 bases between.

The chain links TRBV3-1 (or the pseudogene TRBV3-2) to TRBJ1-6; D call uncertain. The ends were cut back, 1 base at V and 13 bases at J, with 11 bases in the middle. This CDR3 is 13 amino acids long. The germline V gene encodes CDR1 LGHDT and CDR2 YNNKEL (reference sequence). In nucleotides, the CDR3 is TGTGCCAGCAGCCAAGTACGAGCCTCCCCCCTCCACTTT. Translating gives CASSQVRASPLHF.

J is TRBJ2-7 and V is TRBV12-3 or TRBV12-4; the match to TRBD2 covers 7 bases. This CDR3 has 11 residues. The V and J ends lost 7 bases and 4 bases, in that order; junction bases with no gene match: 1. This CDR3 is CASTGGYEQYF. The CDR3 nucleotides read TGTGCCAGCACCGGGGGGTACGAGCAGTACTTC.

The V call is TRBV4-1, the J call TRBJ2-7, with 16 positions matching TRBD2. Germline V CDR1 and CDR2: MGHRA, YSYEKL. The CDR3 totals 19 residues. Germline trimming cut 1 base from V and 2 bases from J; bases unmatched to any gene: 8. CDR3 in DNA: TGCGCCAGCAGCCAAGTGGGACTAGCGGGAGGGATTTTCCCCTACGAGCAGTACTTC. Amino acid sequence: CASSQVGLAGGIFPYEQYF.

V is TRBV12-5 and J is TRBJ2-2; the D gene is possibly TRBD2 (6 bases). Germline CDR1 and CDR2: LGHNT and FRNRAP. V shed 6 bases and J shed 2 bases, with 16 bases lying between them. The CDR3 contains 16 residues. CDR3 sequence reads: CASGPGGSGNTGELFF. CDR3 nucleotides: TGTGCTAGTGGCCCGGGTGGTAGCGGCAACACCGGGGAGCTGTTTTTT.

The genes are TRBV25-1 and TRBJ1-1; possibly TRBD1 for D (6 bases). Trimming took 3 bases from V and 5 from J, leaving 13 bases between them. The CDR3 spans 14 residues. Germline loops: CDR1 MGHDK, CDR2 SYGVNS. The CDR3 DNA reads as TGTGCCAGCAGTGAGTCCGGGGGGCGAACTGAAGCTTTCTTT. Protein sequence: CASSESGGRTEAFF.